This is a list of T cell receptor beta chains from one sample in a study of T cells expressing NK-cell markers. Using the 5' RACE reads, TCRdb records one entry per CDR3 protein without DNA. This sample's table has about 540,000 distinct CDR3 sequences. The sequenced material came from blood T cells: a sorted CD56 or NKG2C T cell subset, CD4+ or CD8+ T cells, or bulk PBMC T cells (not recorded which). These receptors originate from a man between 18 and 35 years old in good health. CDR3s include the opening cysteine and the closing phenylalanine or tryptophan. Size tells how often a clone was seen (once, few, many) or the class of an expanded clone, and some rows leave it out.

V gene	J gene	clone size	CDR3 protein
TRBV15	TRBJ2-2	.	CAIRDRGLTGELFF
TRBV7-9	TRBJ2-1	.	CASSSGGYNEQFF
TRBV7-2	TRBJ2-7	.	CASSLGGLASYEQYF
TRBV5-1	TRBJ2-6	.	CASRGTSLSSGANVLTF
TRBV12-3/TRBV12-4	TRBJ2-5	.	CASSLGPQGLATQYF
TRBV9	TRBJ2-1	.	CASSVARLAGVEEQFF
TRBV4-2	TRBJ2-7	.	CASSQETSGSYEQYF
TRBV5-1	TRBJ2-1	.	CASSPLRRHEQFF
TRBV20-1	TRBJ1-1	.	CSARRTGANTEAFF
TRBV6-1	TRBJ2-7	.	CASSRTGVSYEQYF
TRBV10-3	TRBJ2-1	.	CAISESTRDRGRGNEQFF
TRBV29-1	TRBJ2-1	.	CSVGAGGFGNEQFF
TRBV3-1	TRBJ2-3	.	CASSQDWRSDTQYF
TRBV5-1	TRBJ2-5	.	CASSLLNAGGGETQYF
TRBV27	TRBJ1-3	.	CASSPQSGNTIYF
TRBV5-1	TRBJ2-7	.	CASSLGPVQDGYEQYF
TRBV7-3	TRBJ2-3	.	CASSIDRDNTQYF
TRBV3-1	TRBJ2-7	.	CASSQDIAGVGYEQYF
TRBV12-2	TRBJ2-3	.	CASRHPTGGNTDTQYF
TRBV11-3	TRBJ2-2	.	CASSLETSVPNTGELFF
TRBV5-1	TRBJ2-7	.	CASSPPGFSGSGEQYF
TRBV7-9	TRBJ1-2	medium-sized	CASSRYRGTIYGYTF
TRBV5-1	TRBJ2-3	.	CASSLEQGAGDTQYF
TRBV20-1	TRBJ1-6	.	CSARDLRAGAKYNSPLHF
TRBV7-9	TRBJ2-5	.	CASSSTSWNTQYF
TRBV4-1	TRBJ1-3	.	CASSLHWAGTGNTIYF
TRBV6-1	TRBJ2-1	.	CASSVQEGAYNEQFF
TRBV5-1	TRBJ2-1	.	CASTLAGYNEQFF